The clone carrying this T cell receptor beta chain was picked up many times. Its antigen is unknown. Trimming at V came to 4 bases and at J to 2 bases, leaving 8 bases not matched to a gene. CDR3 length equals 15 residues. Germline V gene lookup returns CDR1 PRHDT and CDR2 FYEKMQ (reference sequence). In the library, each TCR cDNA molecule bore its own unique molecular identifier. TCRdb recomputed calls from the 5' RACE reads with MiXCR, one row per CDR3 protein. The repertoire holds some 40,000 distinct CDR3 sequences, less than 5.5% seen once, with around 25% in the top ten. The data are from a study of spatial heterogeneity in lung cancer. Background on the study: Mean representation of each unique TCR and UMI combination in the raw reads exceeded nine occurrences. General observations from the study: Compared with follow-up, resection was when ubiquitous expanded tumor TCRs appeared in blood more.

As to time point: sample taken at primary tumor resection. Whole RNA, isolated from tumor, nontumor lung or frozen PBMC, was sequenced without prior sorting. A total of approximately 70 untreated early-stage non-small cell lung cancer patients served as donors. The sequence was obtained from a female donor with early-stage non-small cell lung cancer. The V call is TRBV13, the J call TRBJ2-7, with 7 nucleotides matching TRBD1. The specimen was PBMCs, collected at surgery. The CDR3: CASSSGGGRTYEQYF. In DNA form, the CDR3 reads TGTGCCAGCAGCTCAGGGGGTGGACGGACCTACGAGCAGTACTTC.